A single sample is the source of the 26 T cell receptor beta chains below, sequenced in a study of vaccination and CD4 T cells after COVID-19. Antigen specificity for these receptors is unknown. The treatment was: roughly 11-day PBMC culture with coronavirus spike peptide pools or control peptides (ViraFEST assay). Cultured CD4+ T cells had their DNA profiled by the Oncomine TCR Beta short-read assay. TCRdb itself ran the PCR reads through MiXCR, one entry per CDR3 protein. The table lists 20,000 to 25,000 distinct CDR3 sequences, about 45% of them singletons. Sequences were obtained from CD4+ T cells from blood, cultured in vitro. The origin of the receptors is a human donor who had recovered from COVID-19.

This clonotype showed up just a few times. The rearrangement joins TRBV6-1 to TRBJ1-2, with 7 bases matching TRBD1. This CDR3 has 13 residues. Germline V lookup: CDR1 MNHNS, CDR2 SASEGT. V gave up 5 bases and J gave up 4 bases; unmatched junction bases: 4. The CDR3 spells CASSRDSSYGYTF. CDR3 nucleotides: TGTGCCAGCAGTCGGGACAGCTCCTATGGCTACACCTTC.

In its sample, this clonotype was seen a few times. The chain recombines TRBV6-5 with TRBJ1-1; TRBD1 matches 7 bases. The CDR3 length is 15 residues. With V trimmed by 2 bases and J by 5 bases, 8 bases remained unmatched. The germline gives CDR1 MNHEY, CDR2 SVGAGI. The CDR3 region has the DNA TGTGCCAGCAGTTACGCCAATCCAGGGGGTACTGAAGCTTTCTTT. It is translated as CASSYANPGGTEAFF.

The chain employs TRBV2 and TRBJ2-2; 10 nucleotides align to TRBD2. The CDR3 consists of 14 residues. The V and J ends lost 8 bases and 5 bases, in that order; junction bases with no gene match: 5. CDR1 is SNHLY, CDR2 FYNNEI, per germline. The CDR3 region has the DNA TGTGCCAGCGTCCTAGCGGGAGCAACCGGGGAGCTGTTTTTT. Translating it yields CASVLAGATGELFF.

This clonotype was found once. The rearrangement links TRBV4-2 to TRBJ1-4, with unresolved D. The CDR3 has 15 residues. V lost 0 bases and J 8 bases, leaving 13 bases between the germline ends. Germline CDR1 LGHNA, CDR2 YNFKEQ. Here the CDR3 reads CASSQDEGGWEKLFF. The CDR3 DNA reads TGTGCCAGCAGCCAAGATGAGGGAGGGTGGGAAAAACTGTTTTTT.

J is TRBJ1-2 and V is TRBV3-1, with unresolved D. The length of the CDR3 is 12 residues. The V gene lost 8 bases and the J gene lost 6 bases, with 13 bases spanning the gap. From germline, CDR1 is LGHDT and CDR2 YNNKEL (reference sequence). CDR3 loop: CASHGEGNGYTF. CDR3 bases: TGTGCCAGCCATGGTGAGGGTAATGGCTACACCTTC.

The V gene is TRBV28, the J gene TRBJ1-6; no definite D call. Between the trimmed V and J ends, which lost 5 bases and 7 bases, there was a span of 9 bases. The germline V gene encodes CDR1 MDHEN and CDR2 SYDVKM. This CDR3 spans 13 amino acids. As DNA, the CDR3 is TGTGCCAGCAGTGCGCAGCCGAATTCACCCCTCCACTTT. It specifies CASSAQPNSPLHF.

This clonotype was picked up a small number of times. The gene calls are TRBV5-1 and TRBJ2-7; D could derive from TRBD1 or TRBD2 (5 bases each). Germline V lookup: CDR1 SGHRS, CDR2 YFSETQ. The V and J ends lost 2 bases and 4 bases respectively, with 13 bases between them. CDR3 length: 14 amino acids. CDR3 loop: CASSFRDGVYEQYF. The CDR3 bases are TGCGCCAGCAGCTTCCGGGACGGGGTGTACGAGCAGTACTTC.

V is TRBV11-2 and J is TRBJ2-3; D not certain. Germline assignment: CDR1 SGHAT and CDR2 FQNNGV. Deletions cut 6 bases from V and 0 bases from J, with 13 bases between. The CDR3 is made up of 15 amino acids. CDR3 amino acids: CASSKRAGSTDTQYF. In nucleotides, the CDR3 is TGTGCCAGCAGTAAACGTGCTGGTAGCACAGATACGCAGTATTTT. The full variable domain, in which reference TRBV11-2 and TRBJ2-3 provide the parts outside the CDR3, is EAGVAQSPRYKIIEKRQSVAFWCNPISGHATLYWYQQILGQGPKLLIQFQNNGVVDDSQLPKDRFSAERLKGVDSTLKIQPAKLEDSAVYLCASSKRAGSTDTQYFGPGTRLTVL.

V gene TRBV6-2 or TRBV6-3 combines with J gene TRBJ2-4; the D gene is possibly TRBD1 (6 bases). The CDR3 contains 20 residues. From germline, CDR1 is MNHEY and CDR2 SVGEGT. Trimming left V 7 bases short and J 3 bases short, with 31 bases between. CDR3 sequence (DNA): TGTGCCAGCACTAACGGAGGAGTACAGGCCCCGGTAGGGGGCAAAAACATTCAGTACTTC. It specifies CASTNGGVQAPVGGKNIQYF.

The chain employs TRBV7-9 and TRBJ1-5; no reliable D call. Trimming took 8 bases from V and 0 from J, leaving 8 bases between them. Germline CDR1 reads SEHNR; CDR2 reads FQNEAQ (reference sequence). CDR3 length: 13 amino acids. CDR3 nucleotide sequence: TGTGCCAGCTCCTGGAATAGCAATCAGCCCCAGCATTTT. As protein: CASSWNSNQPQHF.

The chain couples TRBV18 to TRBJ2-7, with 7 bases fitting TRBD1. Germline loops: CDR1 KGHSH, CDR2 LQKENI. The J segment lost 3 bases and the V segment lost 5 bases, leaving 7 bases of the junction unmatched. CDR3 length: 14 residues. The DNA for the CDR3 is TGTGCCAGCTCATTCCGACAGGGTGACTACGAGCAGTACTTC. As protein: CASSFRQGDYEQYF.

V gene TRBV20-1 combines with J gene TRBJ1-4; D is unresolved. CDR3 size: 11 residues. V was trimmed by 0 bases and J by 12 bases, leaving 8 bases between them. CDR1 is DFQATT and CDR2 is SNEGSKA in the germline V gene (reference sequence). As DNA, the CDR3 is TGCAGTGCTAGAGATTACCCGGAACTGTTTTTT. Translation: CSARDYPELFF.

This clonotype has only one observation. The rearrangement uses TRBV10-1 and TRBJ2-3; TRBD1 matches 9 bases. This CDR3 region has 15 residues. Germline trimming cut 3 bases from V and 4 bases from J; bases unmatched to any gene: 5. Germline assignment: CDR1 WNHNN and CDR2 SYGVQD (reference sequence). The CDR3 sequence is CASSDPGQGSDTQYF. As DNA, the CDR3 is TGCGCCAGCAGTGATCCGGGACAGGGATCAGATACGCAGTATTTT.

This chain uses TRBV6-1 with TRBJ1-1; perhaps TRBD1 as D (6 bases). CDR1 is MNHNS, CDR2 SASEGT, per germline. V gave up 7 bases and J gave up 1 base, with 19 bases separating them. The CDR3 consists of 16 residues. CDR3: CASTISPGHQNTEAFF. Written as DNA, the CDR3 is TGTGCCAGCACCATATCCCCGGGACACCAGAACACTGAAGCTTTCTTT.

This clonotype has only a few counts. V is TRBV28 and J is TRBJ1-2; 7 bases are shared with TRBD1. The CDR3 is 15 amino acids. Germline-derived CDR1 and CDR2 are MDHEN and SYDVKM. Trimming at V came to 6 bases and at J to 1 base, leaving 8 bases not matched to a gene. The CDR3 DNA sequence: TGTGCCAGCAGCTCGCCGGGACAGAGTAACTATGGCTACACCTTC. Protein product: CASSSPGQSNYGYTF.

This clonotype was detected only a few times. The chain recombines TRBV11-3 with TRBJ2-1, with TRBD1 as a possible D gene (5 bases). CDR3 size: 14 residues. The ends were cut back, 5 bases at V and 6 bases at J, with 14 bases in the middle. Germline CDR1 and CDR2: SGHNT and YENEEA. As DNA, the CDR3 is TGTGCCAGCAGCGTCGACAGAGATCTCAATGAGCAGTTCTTC. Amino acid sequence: CASSVDRDLNEQFF. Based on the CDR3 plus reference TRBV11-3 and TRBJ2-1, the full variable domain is EAGVVQSPRYKIIEKKQPVAFWCNPISGHNTLYWYLQNLGQGPELLIRYENEEAVDDSQLPKDRFSAERLKGVDSTLKIQPAELGDSAVYLCASSVDRDLNEQFFGPGTRLTVL.

The CDR3 spells CASSIAGRSDQETQYF. CDR3 sequence (DNA): TGTGCCAGCAGTATAGCGGGACGGTCGGACCAAGAGACCCAGTACTTC. The rearrangement joins TRBV25-1 to TRBJ2-5; TRBD2 aligns across 8 bases. J lost 0 bases, V lost 5 bases, and 8 bases had no gene match. The CDR3 covers 16 residues. The V gene's germline CDR1 is MGHDK and CDR2 SYGVNS. The variable domain in full, completed from reference TRBV25-1 and TRBJ2-5, reads EADIYQTPRYLVIGTGKKITLECSQTMGHDKMYWYQQDPGMELHLIHYSYGVNSTEKGDLSSESTVSRIRTEHFPLTLESARPSHTSQYLCASSIAGRSDQETQYFGPGTRLLVL.

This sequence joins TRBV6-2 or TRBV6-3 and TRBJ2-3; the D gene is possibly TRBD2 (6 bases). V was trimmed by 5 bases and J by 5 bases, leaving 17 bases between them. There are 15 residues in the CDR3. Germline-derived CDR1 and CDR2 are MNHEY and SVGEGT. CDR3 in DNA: TGTGCCAGCAGTACCCATACAGGCGGGGAAGATACGCAGTATTTT. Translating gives CASSTHTGGEDTQYF.

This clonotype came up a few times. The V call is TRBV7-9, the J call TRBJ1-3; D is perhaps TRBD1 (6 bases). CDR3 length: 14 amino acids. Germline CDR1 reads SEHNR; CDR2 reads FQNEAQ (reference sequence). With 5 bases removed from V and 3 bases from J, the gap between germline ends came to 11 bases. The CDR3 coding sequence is TGTGCCAGCAGCCTCGACAGGAATGGAAACACCATATATTTT. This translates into CASSLDRNGNTIYF.

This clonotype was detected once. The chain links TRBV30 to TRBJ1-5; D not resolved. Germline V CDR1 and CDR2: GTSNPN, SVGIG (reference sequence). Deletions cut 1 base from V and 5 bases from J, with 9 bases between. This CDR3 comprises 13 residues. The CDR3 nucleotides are TGTGCCTGGAGTGAGAGCGGGTATCAGCCCCAGCATTTT. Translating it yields CAWSESGYQPQHF.

The CDR3 protein is CASSLGRTGGFASTDTQYF. CDR3 sequence (DNA): TGTGCCAGCAGCTTGGGTAGGACAGGGGGATTTGCTAGCACAGATACGCAGTATTTT. This chain joins TRBV11-2 and TRBJ2-3, with 10 bases lining up with TRBD1. This CDR3 is built from 19 residues. V dropped 3 bases and J dropped 0; count of bases not matched to a gene: 12. Germline CDR1 is SGHAT and CDR2 is FQNNGV.

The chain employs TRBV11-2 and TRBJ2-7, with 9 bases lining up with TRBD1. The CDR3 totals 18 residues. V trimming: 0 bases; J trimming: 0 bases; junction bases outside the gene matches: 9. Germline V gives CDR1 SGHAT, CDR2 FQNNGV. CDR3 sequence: CASSLDNRGRDRSYEQYF. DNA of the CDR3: TGTGCCAGCAGCTTAGACAACAGGGGGCGGGACCGCTCCTACGAGCAGTACTTC.

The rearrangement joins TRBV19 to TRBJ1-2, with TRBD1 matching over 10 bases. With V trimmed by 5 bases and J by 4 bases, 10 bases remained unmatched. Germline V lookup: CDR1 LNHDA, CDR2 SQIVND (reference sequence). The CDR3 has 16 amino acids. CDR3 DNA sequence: TGTGCCAGTAGTGTCAATCGGGACAGGGGTAGCTATGGCTACACCTTC. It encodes CASSVNRDRGSYGYTF.

CDR3 sequence reads: CASSEPEGRGDYGYTF. Written as DNA, the CDR3 is TGTGCCAGCAGTGAACCGGAGGGGAGAGGTGATTATGGCTACACCTTC. The V gene is TRBV6-1, the J gene TRBJ1-2, with TRBD1 as a possible D gene (5 bases). The germline V gene has CDR1 MNHNS and CDR2 SASEGT. V dropped 2 bases and J dropped 5 bases, with 18 bases sitting between them. This CDR3 comprises 16 residues.

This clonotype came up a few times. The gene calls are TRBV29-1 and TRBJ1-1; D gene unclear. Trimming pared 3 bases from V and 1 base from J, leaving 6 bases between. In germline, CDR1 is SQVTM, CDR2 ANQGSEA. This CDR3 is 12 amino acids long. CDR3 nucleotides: TGCAGCGTTGAGGAGGGGAACACTGAAGCTTTCTTT. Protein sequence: CSVEEGNTEAFF.

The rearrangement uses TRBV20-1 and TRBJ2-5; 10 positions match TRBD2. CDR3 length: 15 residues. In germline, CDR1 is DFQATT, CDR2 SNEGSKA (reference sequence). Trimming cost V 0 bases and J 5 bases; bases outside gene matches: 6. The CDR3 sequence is CSARDSGGAGETQYF. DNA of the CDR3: TGCAGTGCTAGAGACAGCGGGGGGGCCGGGGAGACCCAGTACTTC.